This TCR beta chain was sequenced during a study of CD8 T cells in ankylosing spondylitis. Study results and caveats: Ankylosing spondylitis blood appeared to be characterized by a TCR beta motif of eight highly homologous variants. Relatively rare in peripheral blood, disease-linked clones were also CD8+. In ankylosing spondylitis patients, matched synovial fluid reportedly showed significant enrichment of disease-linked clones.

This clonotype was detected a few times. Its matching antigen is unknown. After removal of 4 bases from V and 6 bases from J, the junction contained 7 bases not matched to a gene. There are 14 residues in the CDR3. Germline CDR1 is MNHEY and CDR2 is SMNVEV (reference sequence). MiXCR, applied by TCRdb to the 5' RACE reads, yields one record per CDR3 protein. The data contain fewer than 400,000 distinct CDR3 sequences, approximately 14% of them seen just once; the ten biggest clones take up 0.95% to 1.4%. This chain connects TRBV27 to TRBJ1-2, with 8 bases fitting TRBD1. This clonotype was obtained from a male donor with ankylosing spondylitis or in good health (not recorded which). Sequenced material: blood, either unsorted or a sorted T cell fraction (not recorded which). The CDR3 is CASSSADRVDGYTF. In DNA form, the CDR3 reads TGTGCCAGCAGTTCCGCGGACAGGGTCGATGGCTACACCTTC.